This T cell receptor (beta chain) is from a study of CD4+ T cells in melanoma. Study-wide findings and caveats: CD8+ T cell, macrophage and B cell function reportedly correlated with neoantigen-specific CD4+ T cells. In melanoma, neoantigen-specific CD4+ T cells reportedly differed in differentiation state.

This clone was counted a single time. Its antigen is not known. The protocol was immunoSEQ multiplex PCR, while the TCRdb copy is restricted to in-frame clones and leaves out a portion. The sample lists about 140,000 clones, about 90% seen once, with about 1.5% in the top ten. This TCR was recovered from a human donor with melanoma.

CDR3 sequence (DNA): TGTGCCAGCAGCTCCAGTAACAGGGCCAATGAGCAGTTCTTC. This sequence encodes CASSSSNRANEQFF. The J gene is TRBJ2-1, the V gene TRBV7-9; tentatively, D is TRBD1 (6 bases). The CDR3 contains 14 residues. Per the germline V gene, CDR1 is SEHNR and CDR2 is FQNEAQ (reference sequence). Trimming cost V 4 bases and J 6 bases, with 13 bases left between them.